This paragraph reports one TCR beta chain. Germline V CDR1 and CDR2: LGHNA, YSLEER. CDR3 size: 15 residues. V was cut by 4 bases and J by 7 bases, with 16 bases left in between. Methods used by the authors: Estimated nucleated cell counts came from reference gene primer amplification. Clones were read by immunoSEQ multiplex PCR, and TCRdb kept only the in-frame ones, dropping some. That table gives V, J and clone size, and the DNA gave D and trimming. Here the sample spans tens of thousands of clones, approximately 87% being singletons. These data originate in a study of blood T cell repertoires in COVID-19. Study summary: Whether acute or convalescent, the COVID-19 samples came from the United States, Italy and Spain. In each case, the material was cDNA or gDNA derived from T cells, B-cell-depleted T cells, or PBMCs.

The sequence was collected from a woman aged 55-70 years with acute or convalescent COVID-19. The sample taken for sequencing was peripheral blood. V and J are TRBV4-3 and TRBJ1-4, with a weak D call TRBD1 (6 bases). The CDR3 reads CASSLTGTWGEKLFF. In nucleotides, the CDR3 is TGCGCCAGCAGCCTAACAGGGACCTGGGGTGAAAAACTGTTTTTT.